Below are 28 T cell receptor beta chains sequenced from a single sample in a study of CD8+CD57+ T cells in acquired aplastic anemia. It was genomic DNA that served as the template for profiling TCR beta VDJ and CDR3. TCRdb used MiXCR to reprocess the reads, holding one entry per CDR3 protein. The sample records around 150,000 distinct CDR3 sequences, about 48% being singletons. Sample: sorted CD4+, CD8+, or CD8+CD57+ T cells (not recorded which) from PBMCs. Receptors were obtained from a human donor in good health.

This clonotype was counted only a few times. The V and J genes are TRBV15 and TRBJ2-3; 11 positions agree with TRBD2. This CDR3 spans 15 amino acids. Trimming removed 3 bases from V and 2 bases from J; junction bases left unmatched: 1. CDR1 LNHNV and CDR2 YYDKDF come from the germline V gene (reference sequence). CDR3 coding DNA: TGTGCCACCAGCAGTAGCGGGAGGGCCACAGATACGCAGTATTTT. This gives the protein CATSSSGRATDTQYF. Based on the CDR3 plus reference TRBV15 and TRBJ2-3, the full variable domain is DAMVIQNPRYQVTQFGKPVTLSCSQTLNHNVMYWYQQKSSQAPKLLFHYYDKDFNNEADTPDNFQSRRPNTSFCFLDIRSPGLGDTAMYLCATSSSGRATDTQYFGPGTRLTVL.

The J gene is TRBJ2-7, the V gene TRBV29-1, with 9 bases that match TRBD2. Germline-derived CDR1 and CDR2 are SQVTM and ANQGSEA. V lost 2 bases and J lost 7; bases outside the gene matches: 6. This CDR3 contains 13 residues. In DNA form, the CDR3 reads TGCAGCGTTGAACCGAGCGGGGGGTTTGAGCAGTACTTC. This gives the protein CSVEPSGGFEQYF.

There are a few counts of this clonotype. V usage is TRBV10-3 and J usage is TRBJ1-2, with D possibly being TRBD1 (5 bases). Trimming took 4 bases from V and 3 from J, leaving 15 bases between them. The germline CDR1 and CDR2 sequences are ENHRY and SYGVKD. This CDR3 comprises 15 residues. The CDR3 loop reads CAISGPQGLDYGYTF. DNA for the CDR3: TGTGCCATCAGTGGGCCGCAGGGATTGGACTATGGCTACACCTTC.

This clonotype was recorded many times. The gene calls are TRBV6-1 and TRBJ1-4, with 9 positions matching TRBD1. In germline, CDR1 is MNHNS, CDR2 SASEGT. Trimming took 6 bases from V and 8 from J; bases not matched to a gene: 19. CDR3 length equals 18 residues. The CDR3 DNA reads TGTGCCAGCAGGCGGGACAGGGAGGGACGGTCGCGAAGGGAAAAACTGTTTTTT. Amino acid sequence: CASRRDREGRSRREKLFF.

The rearrangement joins TRBV20-1 to TRBJ2-7; TRBD2 aligns across 7 bases. This CDR3 is 13 amino acids long. CDR1 and CDR2 from the germline V gene are DFQATT and SNEGSKA (reference sequence). The trim removed 6 bases at V and 4 bases at J, leaving 9 bases unmatched. The CDR3 DNA sequence: TGCAGTGCACACGCGGGGGTGAGTTACGAGCAGTACTTC. It encodes CSAHAGVSYEQYF.

This clonotype has just a few counts. The chain combines TRBV9 with TRBJ2-7; 9 bases match TRBD1. The germline CDR1 and CDR2 sequences are SGDLS and YYNGEE. The CDR3 covers 14 residues. V dropped 2 bases and J dropped 4; count of bases not matched to a gene: 4. The CDR3 reads CASSVGQGAYEQYF. The CDR3, as DNA: TGTGCCAGCAGCGTGGGACAGGGAGCATACGAGCAGTACTTC.

V is TRBV10-3 and J is TRBJ1-4; no reliable D call. Germline CDR1 reads ENHRY; CDR2 reads SYGVKD. Trimming left V 4 bases short and J 8 bases short, with 5 bases between. This CDR3 is built from 11 residues. Here the CDR3 reads CAISGREKLFF. CDR3 nucleotide sequence: TGTGCCATCAGTGGCCGAGAAAAACTGTTTTTT.

This clonotype was seen many times. J is TRBJ2-5 and V is TRBV5-1; TRBD2 matches 8 bases. Per germline, CDR1 SGHRS and CDR2 YFSETQ. Trimming removed 6 bases from V and 2 bases from J; junction bases left unmatched: 6. The CDR3 runs 14 residues. CDR3 nucleotides: TGCGCCAGCACCCCGGGGGGGGGGCAAGAGACCCAGTACTTC. Residues: CASTPGGGQETQYF.

The chain recombines TRBV24-1 with TRBJ2-3; maybe TRBD1 (6 bases). The CDR3 contains 13 residues. Germline assignment: CDR1 KGHDR and CDR2 SFDVKD. The ends were cut back, 3 bases at V and 6 bases at J, with 9 bases in the middle. In DNA, the CDR3 is TGTGCCACCAGTGATCCAGGGGTGGATACGCAGTATTTT. This gives the protein CATSDPGVDTQYF.

The chain is built from TRBV18 and TRBJ2-2, with a possible D match to TRBD2 (8 bases). V shed 3 bases and J shed 4 bases, with 15 bases lying between them. CDR1 is KGHSH and CDR2 is LQKENI in the germline V gene. The length of the CDR3 is 16 residues. The CDR3 sequence: CASSPTGTRTTGELFF. DNA for the CDR3: TGTGCCAGCTCACCGACAGGGACTAGAACCACCGGGGAGCTGTTTTTT.

This chain uses TRBV5-1 with TRBJ2-7; D not certain. The CDR3 is 13 amino acids. CDR1 is SGHRS and CDR2 is YFSETQ in the germline V gene. V was pared by 0 bases and J by 7 bases, with 11 bases between. Here the CDR3 DNA reads TGCGCCAGCAGCTTGGACCCGGAAAAGGAGCAGTACTTC. Encoded protein: CASSLDPEKEQYF.

In this sample, this clonotype turned up many times. The chain has TRBV14 and TRBJ1-4, with D possibly matching TRBD1 (5 bases). The CDR3 spans 13 residues. V gave up 2 bases and J gave up 8 bases, with 9 bases separating them. Germline CDR1 is SGHDN and CDR2 is FVKESK. This CDR3 reads CASSQLGREKLFF. DNA for the CDR3: TGTGCCAGCAGCCAACTGGGACGGGAAAAACTGTTTTTT.

This clonotype was seen once. J is TRBJ1-1 and V is TRBV7-8; TRBD1 agrees at 10 bases. From germline, CDR1 is SGHVS and CDR2 FQNEAQ. The length of the CDR3 is 16 residues. Trimming cost V 5 bases and J 0 bases; bases outside gene matches: 6. The CDR3 spells CASSKDRGLMNTEAFF. In DNA form, the CDR3 reads TGTGCCAGCAGCAAAGACAGGGGGCTCATGAACACTGAAGCTTTCTTT.

The V gene is TRBV2, the J gene TRBJ1-5, with 9 bases aligning to TRBD1. This CDR3 is built from 13 residues. Germline V gene sequence: CDR1 SNHLY, CDR2 FYNNEI. V lost 8 bases and J lost 8; bases outside the gene matches: 7. The CDR3 here is CASRDRALEPQHF. CDR3 coding DNA: TGTGCCAGCCGGGACAGGGCCTTGGAGCCCCAGCATTTT. Filled out from reference TRBV2 and TRBJ1-5, the complete variable domain reads EPEVTQTPSHQVTQMGQEVILRCVPISNHLYFYWYRQILGQKVEFLVSFYNNEISEKSEIFDDQFSVERPDGSNFTLKIRSTKLEDSAMYFCASRDRALEPQHFGDGTRLSIL.

The V gene is TRBV12-3 or TRBV12-4, the J gene TRBJ1-1; 8 nucleotides agree with TRBD1. The length of the CDR3 is 13 residues. Germline trimming cut 5 bases from V and 4 bases from J; bases unmatched to any gene: 3. The CDR3, as DNA: TGTGCCAGCAGTCCGGGGACAGGCACTGAAGCTTTCTTT. Translating it yields CASSPGTGTEAFF.

This clonotype was picked up a small number of times. The chain couples TRBV12-3 or TRBV12-4 to TRBJ1-5; D is unresolved. Trimming cost V 5 bases and J 2 bases, with 10 bases left between them. The length of the CDR3 is 14 residues. CDR3 in amino acids: CASSQSRGNQPQHF. As DNA, the CDR3 is TGTGCCAGCAGTCAGTCCCGGGGCAATCAGCCCCAGCATTTT.

This clonotype was seen at least ten times. V is TRBV5-1 and J is TRBJ2-3; possibly TRBD2 for D (6 bases). The ends were cut back, 4 bases at V and 6 bases at J, with 21 bases in the middle. Germline CDR1 is SGHRS and CDR2 is YFSETQ. This CDR3 comprises 16 residues. CDR3 sequence (DNA): TGCGCCAGCAGCCCCGGGGACTTACCGAGGGGTGATACGCAGTATTTT. Residues: CASSPGDLPRGDTQYF. Filled out from reference TRBV5-1 and TRBJ2-3, the complete variable domain reads KAGVTQTPRYLIKTRGQQVTLSCSPISGHRSVSWYQQTPGQGLQFLFEYFSETQRNKGNFPGRFSGRQFSNSRSEMNVSTLELGDSALYLCASSPGDLPRGDTQYFGPGTRLTVL.

This clonotype was found once. The J gene is TRBJ1-6, the V gene TRBV7-8; the match to TRBD1 covers 8 bases. The CDR3 is 15 residues long. After removal of 5 bases from V and 6 bases from J, the junction contained 6 bases not matched to a gene. The germline V gene encodes CDR1 SGHVS and CDR2 FQNEAQ. The DNA for the CDR3 is TGTGCCAGCAGCCAACAGGGACAGGCTAATTCACCCCTCCACTTT. It codes for CASSQQGQANSPLHF.

This clonotype occurred a few times. The chain employs TRBV6-2 or TRBV6-3 and TRBJ2-1; 8 bases map to TRBD2. Per the germline V gene, CDR1 is MNHEY and CDR2 is SVGEGT. The CDR3 loop spans 13 amino acids. V was pared by 5 bases and J by 5 bases, with 2 bases of the junction left unmatched. The CDR3 region is CASSRSGNNEQFF. CDR3 bases: TGTGCCAGCAGTCGTAGCGGGAACAATGAGCAGTTCTTC.

This clonotype has just a few counts. This sequence joins TRBV10-3 and TRBJ1-6; tentative D call: TRBD1 (6 bases). The V and J ends lost 4 bases and 11 bases respectively, with 12 bases between them. Germline loops: CDR1 ENHRY, CDR2 SYGVKD. The CDR3 runs 13 residues. Here the CDR3 DNA reads TGTGCCATCAGTGGCGGGGGGCAACCACCCCTCCACTTT. This sequence encodes CAISGGGQPPLHF.

This clonotype has at least ten counts. This sequence joins TRBV12-3 or TRBV12-4 and TRBJ1-2, with 9 bases matching TRBD1. Trimming took 5 bases from V and 8 from J; bases not matched to a gene: 9. The CDR3 runs to 14 residues. CDR3 coding DNA: TGTGCCAGCAGTCCAGGGACAGGGCGGTTGGGCTACACCTTC. Its protein product is CASSPGTGRLGYTF.

The CDR3 DNA reads as TGTGCCACCAGTAATTCCCCAGCGGGAGGTGCAGATACGCAGTATTTT. Residues: CATSNSPAGGADTQYF. The chain carries TRBV24-1 and TRBJ2-3; 9 bases are a match to TRBD2. J was trimmed by 4 bases and V by 6 bases; bases with no gene match: 10. The CDR3 runs 16 residues. The V gene's germline CDR1 is KGHDR and CDR2 SFDVKD.

This clonotype was seen only once. This CDR3 is CATSDQGQFNQPQHF. The DNA of the CDR3 is TGTGCCACCAGTGACCAGGGACAGTTCAATCAGCCCCAGCATTTT. V is TRBV24-1 and J is TRBJ1-5; the match to TRBD1 covers 7 bases. Per the germline V gene, CDR1 is KGHDR and CDR2 is SFDVKD. The CDR3 runs to 15 residues. The ends lost 4 bases at V and 3 bases at J; junction bases unmatched: 5.

The CDR3, as DNA: TGTGCCAGCAGCCTCGCACCAGGCCTCGACGAGCAGTACTTC. Encoded protein: CASSLAPGLDEQYF. This chain uses TRBV7-3 with TRBJ2-7; D is unresolved. This CDR3 is built from 14 residues. Germline CDR1 SGHTA, CDR2 FQGTGA. Trimming left V 5 bases short and J 5 bases short, with 16 bases between.

This clonotype occurred many times. CDR3 coding DNA: TGTGCCACCAGCCTCCCTAGCGGGACAAGGGTGGGTACGCAGTATTTT. Translation: CATSLPSGTRVGTQYF. This sequence joins TRBV15 and TRBJ2-3; 9 nucleotides align to TRBD2. Losses at the gene ends were 5 bases for V and 8 bases for J; bases not matched to a gene: 14. The germline V gene has CDR1 LNHNV and CDR2 YYDKDF (reference sequence). This CDR3 has 16 residues.

V is TRBV13 and J is TRBJ2-2; the match to TRBD1 covers 7 bases. The germline CDR1 and CDR2 sequences are PRHDT and FYEKMQ (reference sequence). The CDR3 totals 16 residues. V lost 6 bases, J lost 0 bases, and 7 bases stayed unmatched. In DNA, the CDR3 is TGTGCCAGCAGATCCCCGGGGACAGCGAACACCGGGGAGCTGTTTTTT. Protein product: CASRSPGTANTGELFF.

This clonotype was counted a few times. The chain carries TRBV5-4 and TRBJ2-3; D gene ambiguous. Germline V gene lookup returns CDR1 SGHNT and CDR2 YYREEE (reference sequence). This CDR3 contains 17 residues. Trimming took off 4 bases at V and 3 bases at J, with 21 bases between the two ends. The CDR3 loop reads CASSLGVTARDTDTQYF. The CDR3 nucleotides read TGTGCCAGCAGCCTTGGGGTTACGGCCAGAGATACAGATACGCAGTATTTT.

The V and J genes are TRBV25-1 and TRBJ2-5; 12 bases agree with TRBD2. From germline, CDR1 is MGHDK and CDR2 SYGVNS. The CDR3 is 17 amino acids. V was pared by 5 bases and J by 4 bases, with 11 bases of the junction left unmatched. The CDR3 DNA sequence: TGTGCCAGCAGTTTATTTCGGACTAGCGGGACTAGAGAGACCCAGTACTTC. Encoded protein: CASSLFRTSGTRETQYF.